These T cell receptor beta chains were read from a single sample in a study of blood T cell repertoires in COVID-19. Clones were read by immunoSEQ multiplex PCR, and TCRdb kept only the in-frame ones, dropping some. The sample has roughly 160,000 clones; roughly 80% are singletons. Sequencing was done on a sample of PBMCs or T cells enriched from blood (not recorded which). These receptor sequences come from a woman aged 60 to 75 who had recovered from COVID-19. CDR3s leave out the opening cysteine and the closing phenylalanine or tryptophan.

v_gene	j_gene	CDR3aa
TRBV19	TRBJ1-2	ASKGQLGYT
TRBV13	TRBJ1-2	ASSLSAGGVGYT
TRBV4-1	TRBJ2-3	ASSQRPGLTDTQY
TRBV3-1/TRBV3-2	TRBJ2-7	ASSPTGSYEQY
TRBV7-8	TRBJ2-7	ASSLVAGGPQEQY
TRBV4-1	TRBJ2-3	ASSQRWRNFTDTQY
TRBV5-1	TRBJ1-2	ASRTGTGGDSNYGYT
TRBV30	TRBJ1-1	AWGGQGWTEAF
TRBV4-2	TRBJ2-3	ASSQEGLAGGAPDTQY
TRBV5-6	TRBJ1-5	ASSFQGTGGQPQH
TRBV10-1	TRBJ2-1	ASSPLGGGREGNEQF
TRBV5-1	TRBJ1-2	ASSSETGGRSFGYT
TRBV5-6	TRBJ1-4	ASSLFGRAGEKLF
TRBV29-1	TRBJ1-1	SVTGAEAF
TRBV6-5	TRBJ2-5	ASWDRVTETQY
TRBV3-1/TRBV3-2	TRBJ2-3	ASRDSSGGAIDTQY
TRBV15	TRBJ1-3	AATRSGSGNTIY
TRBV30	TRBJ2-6	AWSVRTGNGANVLT
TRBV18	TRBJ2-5	ASSPPSTGEETQY
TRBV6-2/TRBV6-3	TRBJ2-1	ASSYPTKRGGSYNEQF
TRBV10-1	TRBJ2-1	ASSERGTSGPYNEQF
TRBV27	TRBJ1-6	ASSLRGSNNSPLH
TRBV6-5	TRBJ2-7	ASRRAPGQGA
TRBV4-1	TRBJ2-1	ASSHLGSGTVNEQF
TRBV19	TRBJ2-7	ASSPGHRYEQY
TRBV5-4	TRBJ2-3	ASSTGQGKTDTQY
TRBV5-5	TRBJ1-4	ASSLEHEKLF
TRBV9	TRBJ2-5	ASSPTTGNLETQY
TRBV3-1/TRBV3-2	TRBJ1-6	ASSPGTGSSPLH
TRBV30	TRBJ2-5	AFLREDTGERYQETQY
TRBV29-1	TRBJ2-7	SVELPGQGVYEQY
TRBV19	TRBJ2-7	ASSIATGGGYEQY
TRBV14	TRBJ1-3	ASSQDRGFGLGNTIY
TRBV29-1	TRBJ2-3	SVEGVGGLIDTQY
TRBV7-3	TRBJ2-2	ASSSLAGGGGTGELF
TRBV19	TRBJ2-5	ASSIQGGETQY
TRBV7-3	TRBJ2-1	ASSRGGPYNEQF
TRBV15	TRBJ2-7	ATSRDFGRSEQY
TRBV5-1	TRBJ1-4	ASSLGTGIEKLF
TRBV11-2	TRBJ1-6	ASSARDRVYSPLH
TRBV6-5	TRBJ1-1	ASSYRDTTEAF
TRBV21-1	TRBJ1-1	ASSKSRGLHPNKAF
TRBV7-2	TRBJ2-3	ASKRTSETDTQY
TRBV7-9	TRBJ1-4	ASSYTRGRDEKLF
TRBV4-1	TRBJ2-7	ASSLGIPGDEQY
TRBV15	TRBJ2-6	ATSHGANVLT
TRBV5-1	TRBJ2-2	ASSSPDRSNTGELF